The 2 T cell receptor beta chains below come from one sample, sequenced in a study of shared clonotypes between healthy human individuals. Clones were sequenced by immunoSEQ multiplex PCR, and TCRdb holds only the in-frame ones, with some missing. The table shows 780,000 or so clones, with over 55% occurring only once. Material: memory CD4+ T cells sorted from blood. Indicated subset: CD45RA-negative fraction. Receptors were obtained from a woman in her 30s in good health.

The sample holds a few counts of this clone. The rearrangement uses TRBV27 and TRBJ2-7; 8 nucleotides agree with TRBD2. The CDR3 sequence is 14 residues long. J gave up 5 bases and V 5 bases, and 8 bases lay outside the gene matches. The germline gives CDR1 MNHEY, CDR2 SMNVEV (reference sequence). The CDR3 coding sequence is TGTGCCAGCAGTACCTACACAGCGGGAGACGAGCAGTACTTC. This gives the protein CASSTYTAGDEQYF.

The V call is TRBV27, the J call TRBJ2-6, with 8 bases that match TRBD1. J was trimmed by 4 bases and V by 7 bases; bases with no gene match: 18. In germline, CDR1 is MNHEY, CDR2 SMNVEV (reference sequence). This CDR3 has 19 residues. CDR3 sequence: CASNPWAPGGARGANVLTF. The CDR3 bases are TGTGCCAGCAACCCTTGGGCGCCAGGGGGCGCTAGGGGGGCCAACGTCCTGACTTTC.